In this sample, the clone carrying this TCR beta chain is medium-sized. The antigen remains undetermined. Since it is a stray read in a library aimed at alpha chains, this beta chain has a size that is not meaningful. As to time point: sample taken at primary tumor resection. Germline V gene sequence: CDR1 ENHRY, CDR2 SYGVKD. The CDR3 runs to 15 residues. Between the trimmed V and J ends, which lost 10 bases and 5 bases, there was a span of 21 bases. This sample was included in a study of spatial heterogeneity in lung cancer. TCRdb used MiXCR to reprocess the 5' RACE reads, holding one entry per CDR3 protein. The sample contains about 8,100 distinct CDR3 sequences, around 13% of which appear only once. General study results and limits: The study found that expanded intratumoral alpha and beta TCR counts tracked tumor mutation counts.

The rearrangement joins TRBV10-3 to TRBJ2-1, with D unresolved. This material consisted of lung tumor tissue, taken at surgery. The receptor was isolated from a male donor with early-stage non-small cell lung cancer. CDR3 coding DNA: TGTGCCACTCGGAAACACTCGTCAATGGACAATGAGCAGTTCTTC. Amino acid sequence: CATRKHSSMDNEQFF.